The 13 T cell receptor beta chains listed next were all sequenced from one sample in a study of shared clonotypes between healthy human individuals. Profiling relied on immunoSEQ multiplex PCR, and the TCRdb table lists in-frame clones only, not all of them. The data contain more than 2 million clones, 93% of them singletons. Cells designated naive CD8 were CD45RO-negative and were positively selected for CCR7, with terminally differentiated effector memory CD45RA+ cells excluded. The sample taken for sequencing was naive CD8+ T cells from PBMCs. The source of these receptors is a man aged 18-30 years in good health. Some clones in this sample may be carry-over from other donors' samples.

V gene TRBV19 combines with J gene TRBJ2-7, with D possibly being TRBD2 (6 bases). Trimming stripped 3 bases from V and 3 bases from J, with 9 bases between. This CDR3 region has 13 residues. CDR1 and CDR2 from the germline V gene are LNHDA and SQIVND (reference sequence). The CDR3 loop is CASSIASDYEQYF. The CDR3 nucleotides are TGTGCCAGTAGTATTGCTAGCGACTACGAGCAGTACTTC.

This rearrangement joins TRBV11-1 to TRBJ2-1; possibly TRBD1 for D (5 bases). The CDR3 has 14 residues. Per the germline V gene, CDR1 is SGHAT and CDR2 is FQDESV (reference sequence). The V and J ends lost 2 bases and 2 bases respectively, with 7 bases between them. CDR3 nucleotide sequence: TGTGCCAGCAGCTTAACAGGAGCCTACAATGAGCAGTTCTTC. It yields the protein CASSLTGAYNEQFF.

The V call is TRBV4-1, the J call TRBJ1-2; D is unresolved. The V gene lost 0 bases and the J gene lost 0 bases, with 11 bases spanning the gap. This CDR3 comprises 16 residues. Germline-derived CDR1 and CDR2 are MGHRA and YSYEKL. The CDR3 loop is CASSQESMPANYGYTF. The CDR3 bases are TGCGCCAGCAGCCAAGAATCGATGCCAGCTAACTATGGCTACACCTTC.

The gene calls are TRBV6-5 and TRBJ2-3, with TRBD1 matching 12 bases. CDR3 length: 15 residues. V lost 3 bases, J lost 6 bases, and 4 bases stayed unmatched. The germline V gene encodes CDR1 MNHEY and CDR2 SVGAGI. DNA for the CDR3: TGTGCCAGCAGTTATCGGGACAGGGGGCTGGATACGCAGTATTTT. Amino acids: CASSYRDRGLDTQYF.

V gene TRBV5-1 combines with J gene TRBJ1-5, with TRBD1 matching 7 bases. This CDR3 has 13 amino acids. Germline-derived CDR1 and CDR2 are SGHRS and YFSETQ. Losses at the gene ends were 1 base for V and 7 bases for J; bases not matched to a gene: 2. CDR3 residues: CASSLTGEQPQHF. The CDR3 DNA is TGCGCCAGCAGCTTGACAGGGGAACAGCCCCAGCATTTT.

The J gene is TRBJ2-1, the V gene TRBV7-6; D gene uncertain. The germline gives CDR1 SGHVS, CDR2 FNYEAQ. Trimming took 5 bases from V and 6 from J, leaving 11 bases between them. The CDR3 sequence is 13 residues long. The DNA of the CDR3 is TGTGCCAGCAGCCCCTATGAAGGCAATGAGCAGTTCTTC. It codes for CASSPYEGNEQFF.

The rearrangement links TRBV11-2 to TRBJ2-2; D is possibly TRBD2 (6 bases). V lost 11 bases, J lost 8 bases, and 18 bases lay in between. The CDR3 is made up of 13 amino acids. Looked up from germline, CDR1 is SGHAT and CDR2 is FQNNGV. CDR3 coding DNA: TGTGCCGAGGGACTCTCCGGTGCGGGGGAGCTGTTTTTT. It yields the protein CAEGLSGAGELFF.

The genes are TRBV30 and TRBJ2-1; tentative D call: TRBD1 (6 bases). The germline gives CDR1 GTSNPN, CDR2 SVGIG (reference sequence). Trimming took off 1 base at V and 9 bases at J, with 16 bases between the two ends. The CDR3 covers 14 residues. The CDR3 spells CAWSDTGTSGEQFF. The CDR3 bases are TGTGCCTGGAGTGATACAGGGACGTCGGGTGAGCAGTTCTTC.

The chain links TRBV5-4 to TRBJ1-1; 8 bases match TRBD1. The CDR3 length is 15 residues. Germline V gene lookup returns CDR1 SGHNT and CDR2 YYREEE (reference sequence). J lost 5 bases, V lost 3 bases, and 9 bases had no gene match. In DNA, the CDR3 is TGTGCCAGCAGCTCCAAATTCGACAGGGGTACTGAAGCTTTCTTT. Translating it yields CASSSKFDRGTEAFF.

This sequence joins TRBV5-8 and TRBJ1-2; D is ambiguous. CDR3 length equals 16 residues. Germline V gene lookup returns CDR1 SGHTS and CDR2 YDEGEE. V dropped 3 bases and J dropped 1 base, with 16 bases sitting between them. As DNA, the CDR3 is TGTGCCAGCAGCTCCCTGGGTAGCCTCTTTAACTATGGCTACACCTTC. Its protein product is CASSSLGSLFNYGYTF.

This chain links TRBV9 with TRBJ1-3; 9 nucleotides align to TRBD1. Germline loops: CDR1 SGDLS, CDR2 YYNGEE. The CDR3 extends over 13 amino acids. Germline trimming cut 5 bases from V and 4 bases from J; bases unmatched to any gene: 1. This CDR3 is CASRQGAGNTIYF. CDR3 DNA sequence: TGTGCCAGCAGACAGGGGGCGGGAAACACCATATATTTT.

The chain recombines TRBV4-1 with TRBJ2-7; D not certain. V lost 4 bases and J lost 3, with 10 bases in between. CDR1 is MGHRA and CDR2 is YSYEKL in the germline V gene. CDR3 length: 13 amino acids. Here the CDR3 DNA reads TGCGCCAGCAGCCCCAGAGAGGACTACGAGCAGTACTTC. Its translation: CASSPREDYEQYF.

The chain combines TRBV4-2 with TRBJ1-1; D call uncertain. Germline CDR1 LGHNA, CDR2 YNFKEQ. The ends were cut back, 3 bases at V and 8 bases at J, with 13 bases in the middle. There are 13 residues in the CDR3. CDR3 region: CASSQFVGREAFF. The CDR3 coding sequence is TGTGCCAGCAGCCAGTTCGTCGGCAGGGAAGCTTTCTTT.